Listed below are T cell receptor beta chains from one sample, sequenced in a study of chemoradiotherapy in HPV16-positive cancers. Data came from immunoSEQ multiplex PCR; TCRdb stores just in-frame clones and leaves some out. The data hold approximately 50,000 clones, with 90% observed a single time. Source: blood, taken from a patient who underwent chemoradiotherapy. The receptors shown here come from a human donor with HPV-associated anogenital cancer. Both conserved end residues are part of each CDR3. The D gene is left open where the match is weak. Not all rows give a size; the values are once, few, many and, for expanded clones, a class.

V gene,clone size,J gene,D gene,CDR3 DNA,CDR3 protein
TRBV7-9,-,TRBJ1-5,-,TGTGCCAGCAGCTTGGGGACTCAGCCCCAGCATTTT,CASSLGTQPQHF
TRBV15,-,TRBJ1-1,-,TGTGCCACCAGCCGCCTAGGACGGATGAACACTGAAGCTTTCTTT,CATSRLGRMNTEAFF
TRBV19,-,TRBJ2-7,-,TGTGCCAGTAGTATAACCCCGGGGTCCGAGCAGTACTTC,CASSITPGSEQYF
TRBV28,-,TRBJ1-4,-,TGTGCCAGCAGACTAGGAGCCTCAGTGTTTTTT,CASRLGASVFF
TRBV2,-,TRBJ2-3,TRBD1,TGTGCCAGCAACTTAGACAGGGGAACAGATACGCAGTATTTT,CASNLDRGTDTQYF
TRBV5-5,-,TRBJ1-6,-,TGTGCCAGCAGCTTGTCAAGCTCCTATAATTCACCCCTCCACTTT,CASSLSSSYNSPLHF
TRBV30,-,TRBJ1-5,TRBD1,TGTGCCTGGAGGGGGGGAACAGGGGGCATACGGGGCAATCAGCCCCAGCATTTT,CAWRGGTGGIRGNQPQHF
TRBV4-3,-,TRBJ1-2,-,TGCGCCAGCAGGACGCAAGGGGAGGGCTACACCTTC,CASRTQGEGYTF
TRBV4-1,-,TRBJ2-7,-,TGCGCCAGCAGCCAAGAGCGGGGCGGCAGCTCCTACGAGCAGTACTTC,CASSQERGGSSYEQYF
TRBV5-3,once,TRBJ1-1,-,TGTGCCAGAAGCCTGACCGGGCGCTTCGGGACTGAAGCTTTCTTT,CARSLTGRFGTEAFF
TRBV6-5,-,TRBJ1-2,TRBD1,TGTGCCAGCAGTGGACAGGGTCGAGGCTACACCTTC,CASSGQGRGYTF
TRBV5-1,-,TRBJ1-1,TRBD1,TGCGCCAGCAGCACAGGACAGGGAGAGGGCACTGAAGCTTTCTTT,CASSTGQGEGTEAFF